The next 6 T cell receptor beta chains were all read from a single sample in a study of cytomegalovirus exposure and HLA in healthy donors. Clones were read by immunoSEQ multiplex PCR, and TCRdb kept only the in-frame ones, dropping some. The profile shows about 170,000 clones, approximately 87% of them singletons. The sequenced sample was PBMCs. The receptors derive from a woman aged 25 to 39 in good health and CMV-seronegative.

This chain uses TRBV29-1 with TRBJ2-5, with D possibly TRBD1 on 6 matching bases. The J call may be wrong; the DNA end is better matched by TRBJ2-7. From germline, CDR1 is SQVTM and CDR2 ANQGSEA. This CDR3 spans 14 amino acids. Here the CDR3 DNA reads TGCAGCGTCGGCAACAGGGTTGGGACCTACGAGCAGTACTTC. This gives the protein CSVGNRVGTYEQYF.

This rearrangement joins TRBV15 to TRBJ2-1; D gene uncertain. The germline V gene has CDR1 LNHNV and CDR2 YYDKDF (reference sequence). The CDR3 extends over 15 amino acids. The germline V and J ends were trimmed by 3 bases and 0 bases, with 9 bases remaining between them. The CDR3 spells CATSSPRSSYNEQFF. In nucleotides, the CDR3 is TGTGCCACCAGCAGTCCGAGAAGCTCCTACAATGAGCAGTTCTTC.

CDR3 loop: CASSGVLRGGELFF. As DNA, the CDR3 is TGTGCCAGCAGTGGGGTCTTGCGGGGCGGGGAGCTGTTTTTT. V gene TRBV2 combines with J gene TRBJ2-2; possibly TRBD2 for D (6 bases). The germline gives CDR1 SNHLY, CDR2 FYNNEI. The CDR3 loop spans 14 amino acids. With 4 bases removed from V and 7 bases from J, the gap between germline ends came to 13 bases.

The gene calls are TRBV4-1 and TRBJ2-3; D gene ambiguous. CDR3 size: 14 residues. Between the trimmed V and J ends, which lost 1 base and 8 bases, there was a span of 13 bases. The germline V gene has CDR1 MGHRA and CDR2 YSYEKL. Written as DNA, the CDR3 is TGCGCCAGCAGCCAAGTGAGCTATACCGGTACGCAGTATTTT. Protein sequence: CASSQVSYTGTQYF.

This clone was counted only a few times. The chain recombines TRBV5-1 with TRBJ2-2, with 8 bases identical to TRBD2. This CDR3 has 16 residues. CDR1 is SGHRS, CDR2 YFSETQ, per germline. V lost 1 base and J lost 7; bases outside the gene matches: 9. DNA of the CDR3: TGCGCCAGCAGCTTGATAGCGGGGTCAGTCATCGGGGAGCTGTTTTTT. Its translation is CASSLIAGSVIGELFF. Using reference TRBV5-1 and TRBJ2-2 for the parts outside the CDR3, the full variable domain is KAGVTQTPRYLIKTRGQQVTLSCSPISGHRSVSWYQQTPGQGLQFLFEYFSETQRNKGNFPGRFSGRQFSNSRSEMNVSTLELGDSALYLCASSLIAGSVIGELFFGEGSRLTVL.

The V gene is TRBV5-1, the J gene TRBJ2-7; TRBD1 aligns across 8 bases. The CDR3 is 15 amino acids. V lost 3 bases and J lost 0; bases outside the gene matches: 5. From germline, CDR1 is SGHRS and CDR2 YFSETQ. In DNA form, the CDR3 reads TGCGCCAGCAGCTACAGGGGGAAAAGCTCCTACGAGCAGTACTTC. Protein sequence: CASSYRGKSSYEQYF.